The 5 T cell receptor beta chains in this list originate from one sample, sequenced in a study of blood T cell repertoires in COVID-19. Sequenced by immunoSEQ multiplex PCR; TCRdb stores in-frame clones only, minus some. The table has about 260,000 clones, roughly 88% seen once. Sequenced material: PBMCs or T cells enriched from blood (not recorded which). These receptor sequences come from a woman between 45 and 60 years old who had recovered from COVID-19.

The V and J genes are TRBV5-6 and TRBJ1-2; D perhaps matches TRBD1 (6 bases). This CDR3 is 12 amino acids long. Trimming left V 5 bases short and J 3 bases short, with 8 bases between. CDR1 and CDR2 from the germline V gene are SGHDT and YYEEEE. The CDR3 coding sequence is TGTGCCAGCAGTAACAGGGACTATGGCTACACCTTC. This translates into CASSNRDYGYTF.

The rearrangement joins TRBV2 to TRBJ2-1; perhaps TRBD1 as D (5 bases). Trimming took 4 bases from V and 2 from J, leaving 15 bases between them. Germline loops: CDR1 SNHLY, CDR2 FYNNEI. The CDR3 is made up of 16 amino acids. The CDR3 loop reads CASSAPTVNTYNEQFF. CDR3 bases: TGTGCCAGCAGTGCCCCGACAGTTAACACCTACAATGAGCAGTTCTTC.

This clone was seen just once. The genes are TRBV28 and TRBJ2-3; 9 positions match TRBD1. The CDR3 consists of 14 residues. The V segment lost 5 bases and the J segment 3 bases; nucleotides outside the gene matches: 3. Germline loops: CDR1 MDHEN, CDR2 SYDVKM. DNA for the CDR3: TGTGCCAGCAGTACCGGACAGGGGACAGATACGCAGTATTTT. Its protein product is CASSTGQGTDTQYF.

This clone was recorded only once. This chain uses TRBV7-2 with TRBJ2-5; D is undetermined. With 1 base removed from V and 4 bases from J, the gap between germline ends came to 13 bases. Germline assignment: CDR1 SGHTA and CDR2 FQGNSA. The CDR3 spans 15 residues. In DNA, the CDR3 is TGTGCCAGCAGCTTAGGTTGGGCAAACTCAGAGACCCAGTACTTC. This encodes CASSLGWANSETQYF.

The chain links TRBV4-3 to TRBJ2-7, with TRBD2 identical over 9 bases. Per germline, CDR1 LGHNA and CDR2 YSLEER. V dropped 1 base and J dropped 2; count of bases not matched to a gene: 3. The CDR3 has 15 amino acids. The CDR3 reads CASSQALAGAYEQYF. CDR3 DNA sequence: TGCGCCAGCAGCCAAGCACTAGCGGGTGCCTACGAGCAGTACTTC.